The 16 T cell receptor beta chains presented below share a single source sample, sequenced in a study of CD8 T cells in Susac syndrome. After extraction with the RNeasy kit, about 0.45 to 1 ug of the RNA was reverse transcribed using random hexamers. In TCRdb, the immunoSEQ multiplex PCR reads were re-called with MiXCR into one record per CDR3 protein. The sample includes hundreds of thousands of distinct CDR3 sequences, just under 95% of them seen just once. The specimen was CD4+ T cells from PBMCs. Receptors were obtained from a human donor with multiple sclerosis.

The rearrangement uses TRBV29-1 and TRBJ1-1; D is undetermined. The CDR3 extends over 15 amino acids. Trimming left V 0 bases short and J 1 base short, with 12 bases between. Germline V lookup: CDR1 SQVTM, CDR2 ANQGSEA. The CDR3 sequence: CSVEDRVRPNTEAFF. DNA for the CDR3: TGCAGCGTTGAAGATCGGGTAAGGCCGAACACTGAAGCTTTCTTT.

The genes are TRBV5-1 and TRBJ2-3; no definite D call. CDR1 is SGHRS, CDR2 YFSETQ, per germline. The length of the CDR3 is 14 residues. Trimming pared 0 bases from V and 5 bases from J, leaving 10 bases between. For the CDR3, the DNA is TGCGCCAGCAGCTTGGGACGGACGGGAGATACGCAGTATTTT. This sequence encodes CASSLGRTGDTQYF. Drawing the rest from reference TRBV5-1 and TRBJ2-3, the complete variable domain is KAGVTQTPRYLIKTRGQQVTLSCSPISGHRSVSWYQQTPGQGLQFLFEYFSETQRNKGNFPGRFSGRQFSNSRSEMNVSTLELGDSALYLCASSLGRTGDTQYFGPGTRLTVL.

The V and J genes are TRBV2 and TRBJ2-3; 7 nucleotides align to TRBD2. The CDR3 runs 14 residues. CDR1 SNHLY and CDR2 FYNNEI come from the germline V gene. V was clipped by 9 bases and J by 2 bases; unmatched bases: 8. The CDR3 region has the DNA TGTGCCAGAACAGCGGGATCAATCACAGATACGCAGTATTTT. Its translation is CARTAGSITDTQYF.

This clonotype has more than one count but fewer than ten. The chain carries TRBV23-1 and TRBJ2-7; the D gene is possibly TRBD1 (5 bases). TRBV23-1 has ORF status, its function being uncertain. V was shortened by 3 bases and J by 5 bases, with 14 bases between the two germline ends. The CDR3 runs 14 residues. The CDR3 reads CASSHSGQADEQYV. The CDR3 DNA is TGCGCCAGCAGTCACTCAGGACAAGCTGACGAGCAGTACGTC.

The chain joins TRBV2 to TRBJ2-1, with TRBD1 matching 7 bases. Trimming took 4 bases from V and 8 from J; bases not matched to a gene: 11. Germline V CDR1 and CDR2: SNHLY, FYNNEI. The CDR3 covers 15 residues. CDR3 sequence reads: CASSAQGPTIDEQFF. The CDR3 region has the DNA TGTGCCAGCAGTGCACAGGGGCCTACGATCGATGAGCAGTTCTTC.

The rearrangement uses TRBV20-1 and TRBJ2-4; D gene ambiguous. Germline V lookup: CDR1 DFQATT, CDR2 SNEGSKA (reference sequence). There are 11 residues in the CDR3. Trimming removed 2 bases from V and 14 bases from J, with 13 bases in between. The chain's CDR3 is CSARRTPGEYF. DNA of the CDR3: TGCAGTGCTAGACGGACCCCTGGGGAGTACTTC.

V is TRBV30 and J is TRBJ2-3; 12 bases match TRBD2. This CDR3 spans 19 amino acids. Per the germline V gene, CDR1 is GTSNPN and CDR2 is SVGIG (reference sequence). The J segment lost 1 base and the V segment lost 1 base, leaving 12 bases of the junction unmatched. The CDR3 loop reads CAWSAPGTSGSLGTDTQYF. DNA for the CDR3: TGTGCCTGGAGTGCCCCCGGGACTAGCGGGTCCCTCGGCACAGATACGCAGTATTTT.

The chain recombines TRBV12-3 or TRBV12-4 with TRBJ1-6; D may be TRBD1 (5 bases). Trimming pared 4 bases from V and 7 bases from J, leaving 14 bases between. The CDR3 is 15 residues long. The CDR3 DNA reads TGTGCCAGCAGTTCTACGGGCAGGGTCAATTCACCCCTCCACTTT. Its protein is CASSSTGRVNSPLHF.

V usage is TRBV19 and J usage is TRBJ1-5, with TRBD1 identical over 8 bases. J was trimmed by 4 bases and V by 8 bases; bases with no gene match: 4. CDR1 and CDR2 from the germline V gene are LNHDA and SQIVND (reference sequence). The CDR3 sequence is 13 residues long. CDR3 amino acids: CASGDRPNQPQHF. CDR3 nucleotides: TGTGCCAGTGGGGACAGGCCTAATCAGCCCCAGCATTTT.

This clonotype was recorded once. The chain joins TRBV20-1 to TRBJ2-7; 8 bases map to TRBD2. The V and J ends lost 1 base and 1 base, in that order; junction bases with no gene match: 6. Per germline, CDR1 DFQATT and CDR2 SNEGSKA (reference sequence). The CDR3 covers 15 residues. In nucleotides, the CDR3 is TGCAGTGCTAGAGCGGGGGGGGCAAGGTCCTACGAGCAGTACTTC. Amino acids: CSARAGGARSYEQYF.

The rearrangement uses TRBV20-1 and TRBJ1-5, with 9 bases fitting TRBD1. This CDR3 region has 15 residues. With 4 bases clipped from V and 7 bases from J, the junction kept 11 bases outside the gene matches. Germline V lookup: CDR1 DFQATT, CDR2 SNEGSKA (reference sequence). CDR3 coding DNA: TGCAGTGCTACGCGGGGGACAGGGTTAGAACAGCCCCAGCATTTT. Translation: CSATRGTGLEQPQHF.

The rearrangement uses TRBV7-7 and TRBJ2-3; D possibly corresponds to TRBD2 (5 bases). This CDR3 contains 13 residues. From germline, CDR1 is SSHAT and CDR2 FNYEAQ (reference sequence). V lost 2 bases to trimming and J lost 6 bases, with 9 bases between them. This CDR3 reads CASSLSSVDTQYF. CDR3 bases: TGTGCCAGCAGCTTAAGTAGCGTGGATACGCAGTATTTT.

This rearrangement joins TRBV7-9 to TRBJ2-7; D is perhaps TRBD2 (5 bases). CDR1 and CDR2 from the germline V gene are SEHNR and FQNEAQ (reference sequence). CDR3 length: 14 amino acids. V dropped 6 bases and J dropped 4 bases, with 16 bases sitting between them. CDR3 region: CASSFTGSPYEQYV. CDR3 sequence (DNA): TGTGCCAGCAGTTTTACGGGGTCGCCTTACGAGCAGTACGTC.

The chain recombines TRBV20-1 with TRBJ2-5; 7 positions agree with TRBD1. With V trimmed by 4 bases and J by 0 bases, 11 bases remained unmatched. The CDR3 loop spans 16 amino acids. Germline loops: CDR1 DFQATT, CDR2 SNEGSKA (reference sequence). CDR3 in DNA: TGCAGTGCTATGGATCTGGGACAGATGTACCAAGAGACCCAGTACTTC. The encoded protein is CSAMDLGQMYQETQYF.

The rearrangement links TRBV7-3 to TRBJ2-5; the D call may be TRBD1 or TRBD2 (5 bases each). Germline CDR1 SGHTA, CDR2 FQGTGA. With 5 bases removed from V and 1 base from J, the gap between germline ends came to 14 bases. CDR3 length equals 15 residues. CDR3 DNA sequence: TGTGCCAGCAGCCCTGTTGGGGGTTTCCAAGAGACCCAGTACTTC. Translated, it gives CASSPVGGFQETQYF.

This rearrangement joins TRBV5-1 to TRBJ1-1; 10 nucleotides match TRBD1. This CDR3 contains 14 residues. Germline CDR1 and CDR2: SGHRS and YFSETQ. Trimming took 4 bases from V and 9 from J; bases not matched to a gene: 9. The CDR3 DNA is TGCGCCAGCAGCACGGGACAGGGGTTAGGGCAAGCTTTCTTT. Protein sequence: CASSTGQGLGQAFF.